This TCR beta chain comes out of a study of blood T cells in healthy people across ages. Combining a sample-barcoded 5' primer with a J-beta primer mix, a second PCR ran for roughly 6 to 11 cycles. TCRdb reprocessed the 5' RACE reads via MiXCR and lists one record per CDR3 protein. The data show hundreds of thousands of distinct CDR3 sequences, about 25% seen once. General study results and limits: More naive CD4+ cells and higher diversity were found in long-lived than in aged donors.

Concerning this clonotype: Its antigen is as yet unknown.

The authors extracted at least 6 micrograms of total RNA per sample. These data also formed part of another study, on T cells of mothers and their children. In that study: Reads recorded for TCR beta CDR3 numbered over 9.5 million per mother and several million per child. An overlap that was slightly higher, though non-significant, was seen in related mother-child pairs versus unrelated pairs.

The source material was blood. The source of this sequence is a boy between 10 and 17 years old in good health.

The DNA for the CDR3 is TGCAGTGCTAGCCGGACTAGCGGGAGTCGGGAGACCCAGTACTTC. Its protein product is CSASRTSGSRETQYF. The gene calls are TRBV20-1 and TRBJ2-5, with 13 bases matching TRBD2. CDR1 is DFQATT and CDR2 is SNEGSKA in the germline V gene (reference sequence). The CDR3 runs to 15 residues. The ends lost 3 bases at V and 5 bases at J; junction bases unmatched: 6.